These 27 T cell receptor beta chains came from one sample sequenced in a study of technical replicates of blood from a handful of donors (dated by TCRdb to about 2017). The method behind the library was the immunoSEQ multiplex PCR assay. TCRdb limited this immuneACCESS table to in-frame rearrangements with V and J called. A share of clones is missing; checked studies link under half to unresolved V genes, and the rest is unexplained. The sample table lists some 14,000 clones, approximately 80% of them with a count of one. The ten largest account for around 13% of the sample. The sequenced sample was PBMCs. The receptor set was obtained from a human donor in good health.

The V call is TRBV27, the J call TRBJ2-3; D perhaps matches TRBD2 (6 bases). Germline lookup yields CDR1 MNHEY and CDR2 SMNVEV (reference sequence). The CDR3 loop spans 15 amino acids. Trimming stripped 6 bases from V and 2 bases from J, with 15 bases between. The CDR3 protein is CASRPLEDYTDTQYF. CDR3 bases: TGTGCCAGCAGGCCACTGGAGGACTACACAGATACGCAGTATTTT.

The CDR3 is CASRPGFGSYEQYF. The CDR3 DNA sequence: TGTGCCAGTCGCCCGGGGTTTGGCTCCTACGAGCAGTACTTC. J is TRBJ2-7 and V is TRBV19; a weak D match, TRBD2 (5 bases). Trimming cost V 8 bases and J 0 bases, with 14 bases left between them. Germline values: CDR1 LNHDA, CDR2 SQIVND (reference sequence). This CDR3 contains 14 residues.

V and J are TRBV6-1 and TRBJ2-2; 9 nucleotides align to TRBD1. This CDR3 spans 14 amino acids. The ends lost 6 bases at V and 1 base at J; junction bases unmatched: 0. The germline V gene encodes CDR1 MNHNS and CDR2 SASEGT. In DNA, the CDR3 is TGTGCCAGCAGGGACAGGGGGAACACCGGGGAGCTGTTTTTT. Its translation: CASRDRGNTGELFF.

This rearrangement joins TRBV7-9 to TRBJ1-1; the match to TRBD1 covers 8 bases. CDR1 SEHNR and CDR2 FQNEAQ come from the germline V gene (reference sequence). The CDR3 extends over 14 amino acids. J was trimmed by 3 bases and V by 5 bases; bases with no gene match: 5. The CDR3 nucleotides are TGTGCCAGCAGCAAAGCGACAGGGGACACTGAAGCTTTCTTT. Its protein is CASSKATGDTEAFF.

A remark on this clone: Relative to the germline gene, one junction end is altered; a read error may explain this. The gene calls are TRBV28 and TRBJ2-2; TRBD1 aligns across 9 bases. Germline V gene data show CDR1 as MDHEN and CDR2 as SYDVKM. This CDR3 region has 15 residues. As DNA, the CDR3 is TGTGCCAGCACTTTATCCCGGACAGGGGCCGGGGAGCTGTTTTTT. Its protein product is CASTLSRTGAGELFF.

This clone is a singleton in its sample. The gene calls are TRBV6-5 and TRBJ2-2; D is possibly TRBD1 (6 bases). The CDR3 runs 15 residues. Trimming left V 3 bases short and J 4 bases short, with 12 bases between. Per germline, CDR1 MNHEY and CDR2 SVGAGI. The CDR3 nucleotides are TGTGCCAGCAGTTATTCAACAGGGAGCACCGGGGAGCTGTTTTTT. Translated: CASSYSTGSTGELFF.

V is TRBV5-1 and J is TRBJ2-2, with D perhaps TRBD1 (7 bases). V was clipped by 4 bases and J by 4 bases, with 11 bases between them. This CDR3 has 14 amino acids. From germline, CDR1 is SGHRS and CDR2 YFSETQ. The CDR3 spells CASSAGQLTGELFF. In DNA, the CDR3 is TGCGCCAGCAGCGCGGGACAGCTCACCGGGGAGCTGTTTTTT.

This clone was observed a handful of times. The chain is built from TRBV7-9 and TRBJ1-5, with 10 nucleotides matching TRBD1. CDR1 and CDR2 (germline): SEHNR, FQNEAQ (reference sequence). Trimming at V came to 5 bases and at J to 4 bases, leaving 5 bases not matched to a gene. The CDR3 consists of 15 residues. The CDR3 sequence is CASSPGTGANQPQHF. In DNA, the CDR3 is TGTGCCAGCAGCCCCGGGACAGGGGCAAATCAGCCCCAGCATTTT. The full variable domain, completed using reference TRBV7-9 and TRBJ1-5, is DTGVSQNPRHKITKRGQNVTFRCDPISEHNRLYWYRQTLGQGPEFLTYFQNEAQLEKSRLLSDRFSAERPKGSFSTLEIQRTEQGDSAMYLCASSPGTGANQPQHFGDGTRLSIL.

This clone has more than one count but fewer than ten. This chain joins TRBV30 and TRBJ1-2; TRBD1 might be the D (5 bases). The V end was cut by 1 base, the J end by 3 bases, with 9 bases between. The CDR3 contains 13 residues. Germline lookup yields CDR1 GTSNPN and CDR2 SVGIG (reference sequence). CDR3 sequence: CAWSETAYYGYTF. For the CDR3, the DNA is TGTGCCTGGAGTGAGACAGCCTACTATGGCTACACCTTC.

The chain carries TRBV5-1 and TRBJ2-7, with 8 bases identical to TRBD1. CDR3 length: 16 amino acids. Germline V gene sequence: CDR1 SGHRS, CDR2 YFSETQ. Trimming cost V 1 base and J 5 bases; bases outside gene matches: 11. Here the CDR3 DNA reads TGCGCCAGCAGCTTGAATTTCGGGACAGGTTCCCACGAGCAGTACTTC. Amino acid sequence: CASSLNFGTGSHEQYF.

With respect to this clone: Germline and junction disagree at one end, which may indicate a read error. The rearrangement links TRBV7-9 to TRBJ2-5; 10 positions agree with TRBD2. CDR1 and CDR2 (germline): SEHNR, FQNEAQ (reference sequence). CDR3 length: 15 residues. This CDR3 is CASTLAGGFQETQYF. CDR3 nucleotide sequence: TGTGCCAGCACCTTAGCGGGAGGTTTTCAAGAGACCCAGTACTTC. Together with reference TRBV7-9 and TRBJ2-5, the CDR3 gives the full variable domain: DTGVSQNPRHKITKRGQNVTFRCDPISEHNRLYWYRQTLGQGPEFLTYFQNEAQLEKSRLLSDRFSAERPKGSFSTLEIQRTEQGDSAMYLCASTLAGGFQETQYFGPGTRLLVL.

The chain carries TRBV19 and TRBJ1-1; D remains ambiguous. This CDR3 comprises 13 residues. V was clipped by 10 bases and J by 0 bases, with 12 bases between them. From germline, CDR1 is LNHDA and CDR2 SQIVND (reference sequence). This CDR3 is CATLPGMNTEAFF. In DNA form, the CDR3 reads TGTGCCACCCTCCCGGGTATGAACACTGAAGCTTTCTTT.

This clone was picked up one time. V is TRBV5-1 and J is TRBJ1-2, with D perhaps matching TRBD1 (6 bases). Germline CDR1 is SGHRS and CDR2 is YFSETQ. V was clipped by 0 bases and J by 4 bases, with 13 bases between them. The CDR3 runs 15 residues. Here the CDR3 reads CASSLAPTGFYGYTF. As DNA, the CDR3 is TGCGCCAGCAGCTTGGCCCCGACAGGCTTCTATGGCTACACCTTC. Drawing the rest from reference TRBV5-1 and TRBJ1-2, the complete variable domain is KAGVTQTPRYLIKTRGQQVTLSCSPISGHRSVSWYQQTPGQGLQFLFEYFSETQRNKGNFPGRFSGRQFSNSRSEMNVSTLELGDSALYLCASSLAPTGFYGYTFGSGTRLTVV.

This chain connects TRBV4-2 to TRBJ2-2, with 13 bases aligning to TRBD2. Per germline, CDR1 LGHNA and CDR2 YNFKEQ. The CDR3 extends over 18 amino acids. V gave up 0 bases and J gave up 6 bases; unmatched junction bases: 7. This CDR3 is CASSQDQLAGGPSGELFF. The CDR3 DNA is TGTGCCAGCAGCCAAGATCAACTAGCGGGAGGGCCTTCCGGGGAGCTGTTTTTT.

Remarks on this clone: An end of the junction does not agree with germline; a read error may underlie this. This chain joins TRBV7-9 and TRBJ1-3; TRBD1 aligns across 8 bases. Looked up from germline, CDR1 is SEHNR and CDR2 is FQNEAQ (reference sequence). The CDR3 extends over 12 amino acids. CDR3 nucleotide sequence: TGTGCCAGCAGCTTAACTGGGACAGGCGTTAATTTT. It encodes CASSLTGTGVNF.

The chain links TRBV29-1 to TRBJ2-5, with 7 bases aligning to TRBD2. Trimming at V came to 4 bases and at J to 5 bases, leaving 7 bases not matched to a gene. Germline loops: CDR1 SQVTM, CDR2 ANQGSEA. The CDR3 consists of 13 residues. The CDR3 spells CSVASGIGETQYF. CDR3 sequence (DNA): TGCAGCGTTGCAAGCGGGATCGGTGAGACCCAGTACTTC.

CDR3 residues: CASSQDTNSGANVLTF. The CDR3 bases are TGTGCCAGCAGCCAAGATACTAACTCTGGGGCCAACGTCCTGACTTTC. This rearrangement joins TRBV4-2 to TRBJ2-6; D unresolved. The CDR3 length is 16 residues. Trimming removed 0 bases at V and 0 bases at J, with 6 bases between. Germline V gene data show CDR1 as LGHNA and CDR2 as YNFKEQ.

The chain recombines TRBV2 with TRBJ1-4; 8 bases are shared with TRBD1. J gave up 4 bases and V 1 base, and 2 bases lay outside the gene matches. The CDR3 runs 15 residues. The germline gives CDR1 SNHLY, CDR2 FYNNEI. In nucleotides, the CDR3 is TGTGCCAGCAGTGAAGGGGGACAGGTTAATGAAAAACTGTTTTTT. It yields the protein CASSEGGQVNEKLFF.

V and J are TRBV2 and TRBJ2-7; maybe TRBD2 (5 bases). The CDR3 sequence is 14 residues long. The germline V and J ends were trimmed by 6 bases and 0 bases, with 12 bases remaining between them. Germline CDR1 SNHLY, CDR2 FYNNEI. The CDR3 spells CASRRVTTSYEQYF. The CDR3 nucleotides are TGTGCCAGCAGGCGGGTAACCACCTCCTACGAGCAGTACTTC.

V is TRBV10-2 and J is TRBJ1-2, with TRBD1 matching over 7 bases. The CDR3 is 13 residues long. Germline assignment: CDR1 WSHSY and CDR2 SAAADI. V lost 3 bases to trimming and J lost 3 bases; unmatched junction nucleotides: 1. CDR3 sequence: CASSETGDYGYTF. CDR3 coding DNA: TGCGCCAGCAGTGAAACAGGGGACTATGGCTACACCTTC.

The chain employs TRBV10-3 and TRBJ2-1; TRBD2 aligns across 11 bases. CDR3 length equals 15 residues. The ends lost 2 bases at V and 9 bases at J; junction bases unmatched: 6. Germline V gene sequence: CDR1 ENHRY, CDR2 SYGVKD. The CDR3 DNA is TGTGCCATCAGTGAGGTAGCGGGAGGGCCGGTTGAGCAGTTCTTC. This encodes CAISEVAGGPVEQFF.

J is TRBJ2-1 and V is TRBV6-1; D possibly corresponds to TRBD2 (5 bases). CDR1 is MNHNS, CDR2 SASEGT, per germline. The V gene lost 6 bases and the J gene lost 9 bases, with 15 bases spanning the gap. The CDR3 is 13 residues long. The DNA for the CDR3 is TGTGCCAGCAGATCGTCCGGGGTCGGTGAGCAGTTCTTC. Translated: CASRSSGVGEQFF.

This chain links TRBV11-2 with TRBJ1-3; tentative D call: TRBD1 (6 bases). The V gene lost 5 bases and the J gene lost 9 bases, with 20 bases spanning the gap. The CDR3 is 15 amino acids. The germline V gene encodes CDR1 SGHAT and CDR2 FQNNGV. The CDR3 nucleotides read TGTGCCAGCAGCCCGCTGACAGGAGCTCGGGGCACCATATATTTT. Its protein is CASSPLTGARGTIYF.

The rearrangement joins TRBV7-9 to TRBJ2-1; tentatively, D is TRBD1 (6 bases). Trimming removed 8 bases at V and 7 bases at J, with 21 bases between. Germline V gives CDR1 SEHNR, CDR2 FQNEAQ (reference sequence). The CDR3 loop spans 15 amino acids. The CDR3 reads CASHPVALDRNEQFF. CDR3 sequence (DNA): TGTGCCAGCCACCCGGTGGCGTTAGACAGGAATGAGCAGTTCTTC. Complete variable domain (other parts from reference TRBV7-9 and TRBJ2-1): DTGVSQNPRHKITKRGQNVTFRCDPISEHNRLYWYRQTLGQGPEFLTYFQNEAQLEKSRLLSDRFSAERPKGSFSTLEIQRTEQGDSAMYLCASHPVALDRNEQFFGPGTRLTVL.

J is TRBJ1-4 and V is TRBV2; D remains ambiguous. V was clipped by 6 bases and J by 4 bases, with 9 bases between them. This CDR3 is 13 amino acids long. Germline V lookup: CDR1 SNHLY, CDR2 FYNNEI. CDR3 DNA sequence: TGTGCCAGCAGAGGCAGGCGTAATGAAAAACTGTTTTTT. As protein: CASRGRRNEKLFF. The whole variable domain, filled in from reference TRBV2 and TRBJ1-4, reads EPEVTQTPSHQVTQMGQEVILRCVPISNHLYFYWYRQILGQKVEFLVSFYNNEISEKSEIFDDQFSVERPDGSNFTLKIRSTKLEDSAMYFCASRGRRNEKLFFGSGTQLSVL.

The J gene is TRBJ1-3, the V gene TRBV9; 7 bases agree with TRBD1. V trimming: 3 bases; J trimming: 0 bases; junction bases outside the gene matches: 6. Germline lookup yields CDR1 SGDLS and CDR2 YYNGEE. The CDR3 spans 16 residues. The CDR3 is CASSAGGGYSGNTIYF. DNA of the CDR3: TGTGCCAGCAGCGCTGGAGGGGGCTACTCTGGAAACACCATATATTTT.

This chain connects TRBV19 to TRBJ1-2, with a possible D match to TRBD1 (6 bases). The CDR3 covers 13 residues. V was trimmed by 6 bases and J by 4 bases, leaving 12 bases between them. Germline CDR1 reads LNHDA; CDR2 reads SQIVND (reference sequence). The CDR3 nucleotides are TGTGCCAGTAGGAACAGGGAACTCTATGGCTACACCTTC. Its translation: CASRNRELYGYTF.